This T cell receptor (beta chain) was obtained from a study of cytomegalovirus exposure and HLA in healthy donors. Points from the study as a whole: For most TCR sequences rarity was the rule, although some public TCRs occurred in many donors.

Generated by immunoSEQ multiplex PCR, the TCRdb table keeps only in-frame clones and is missing some. The data show around 70,000 clones, approximately 96% seen once. Regarding this clone: Its matching antigen is unknown.

Looked up from germline, CDR1 is MDHEN and CDR2 is SYDVKM. V lost 4 bases, J lost 3 bases, and 16 bases lay in between. The CDR3 contains 15 residues. Separate from the roughly 710-subject first cohort, the approximately 120-subject validation cohort was the one that the donors belonged to. The chain joins TRBV28 to TRBJ2-7, with D possibly matching TRBD2 (5 bases). The sequence was collected from a man between 18 and 29 years old in good health and CMV-seronegative. The sample taken for sequencing was PBMCs. CDR3 sequence (DNA): TGTGCCAGCAGTTCCCCCCGGACGGGGAGCTACGAGCAGTACTTC. This codes for CASSSPRTGSYEQYF.